These 2 T cell receptor beta chains originate from one sample sequenced in a study of identical twins. Via MiXCR, TCRdb re-called the 5' RACE reads, giving one row per CDR3 protein. The table has approximately 700,000 distinct CDR3 sequences, approximately 6% seen once. Material for sequencing was naive T cells sorted from blood. Every receptor here comes from a man between 18 and 35 years old in good health.

This clonotype showed up many times. The rearrangement joins TRBV10-3 to TRBJ1-1, with 9 positions matching TRBD1. The CDR3 has 19 residues. Germline V gives CDR1 ENHRY, CDR2 SYGVKD. With 3 bases clipped from V and 0 bases from J, the junction kept 14 bases outside the gene matches. The CDR3 reads CAISDVPGTGRGLNTEAFF. The CDR3, as DNA: TGTGCCATCAGTGACGTACCAGGGACAGGGCGAGGGTTGAACACTGAAGCTTTCTTT.

This clonotype was counted many times. CDR3 nucleotides: TGCAGCGTGGGACAGGGGCTACCAGATACGCAGTATTTT. Translating it yields CSVGQGLPDTQYF. The rearrangement joins TRBV29-1 to TRBJ2-3, with 10 bases aligning to TRBD1. This CDR3 has 13 residues. Losses at the gene ends were 6 bases for V and 4 bases for J; bases not matched to a gene: 4. Per germline, CDR1 SQVTM and CDR2 ANQGSEA.